The 26 T cell receptor beta chains below all came from one sample that was sequenced in a study of blood T cell repertoires in COVID-19. Assay: immunoSEQ multiplex PCR; the TCRdb copy retains only in-frame clones and omits some. Here the sample spans about 110,000 clones, roughly 84% being singletons. The sequenced sample was peripheral blood. The receptor source for this set is a woman between 65 and 79 years old with acute or convalescent COVID-19.

This CDR3 is CASNRGQGRDDEQYF. The CDR3 bases are TGTGCCAGCAACCGAGGACAGGGTAGGGACGACGAGCAGTACTTC. The chain joins TRBV27 to TRBJ2-7; 8 positions match TRBD1. Germline lookup yields CDR1 MNHEY and CDR2 SMNVEV (reference sequence). V dropped 7 bases and J dropped 5; count of bases not matched to a gene: 13. This CDR3 spans 15 amino acids.

The DNA of the CDR3 is TGTGCCAGCAGTTTCACTCCCCCTGAGCAGTTCTTC. This sequence encodes CASSFTPPEQFF. The V call is TRBV12-3 or TRBV12-4, the J call TRBJ2-1; D remains unclear. The CDR3 is made up of 12 amino acids. Trimming shortened V by 3 bases and J by 9 bases, and 9 bases separated the two germline ends.

The chain carries TRBV19 and TRBJ2-4, with TRBD1 matching over 8 bases. This CDR3 contains 16 residues. The germline V gene encodes CDR1 LNHDA and CDR2 SQIVND (reference sequence). Trimming at V came to 5 bases and at J to 0 bases, leaving 6 bases not matched to a gene. CDR3 DNA: TGTGCCAGTAGTTTGGGACAGGTATTAGCCAAAAACATTCAGTACTTC. It translates to CASSLGQVLAKNIQYF. The full variable domain, rest sourced from reference TRBV19 and TRBJ2-4, is DGGITQSPKYLFRKEGQNVTLSCEQNLNHDAMYWYRQDPGQGLRLIYYSQIVNDFQKGDIAEGYSVSREKKESFPLTVTSAQKNPTAFYLCASSLGQVLAKNIQYFGAGTRLSVL.

V and J are TRBV7-2 and TRBJ2-1, with 10 bases that match TRBD2. The germline gives CDR1 SGHTA, CDR2 FQGNSA. This CDR3 has 16 amino acids. The V segment lost 1 base and the J segment 7 bases; nucleotides outside the gene matches: 7. The DNA for the CDR3 is TGTGCCAGCAGCTTAGGGCCTAGCGGGAGCCAAAATGAGCAGTTCTTC. Translation: CASSLGPSGSQNEQFF.

The J gene is TRBJ2-3, the V gene TRBV2, with D perhaps matching TRBD1 (5 bases). With 6 bases removed from V and 5 bases from J, the gap between germline ends came to 6 bases. Germline CDR1 is SNHLY and CDR2 is FYNNEI. The CDR3 covers 11 residues. CDR3: CASRRGDTQYF. The CDR3 nucleotides are TGTGCCAGCAGAAGGGGAGATACGCAGTATTTT.

V usage is TRBV11-3 and J usage is TRBJ2-2; maybe TRBD2 (5 bases). The CDR3 is made up of 15 amino acids. CDR1 is SGHNT, CDR2 YENEEA, per germline. Trimming took off 5 bases at V and 4 bases at J, with 14 bases between the two ends. The CDR3 loop is CASSPTTAGTGELFF. The CDR3 DNA reads as TGTGCCAGCAGCCCCACAACGGCGGGCACCGGGGAGCTGTTTTTT.

The chain has TRBV7-8 and TRBJ1-3; TRBD1 is a possible D gene (5 bases). V dropped 3 bases and J dropped 4 bases, with 13 bases sitting between them. Germline loops: CDR1 SGHVS, CDR2 FQNEAQ. The CDR3 extends over 15 amino acids. Here the CDR3 DNA reads TGTGCCAGCAGCTTGACAGTCCGGCTAGGAAACACCATATATTTT. Translation gives CASSLTVRLGNTIYF.

The chain couples TRBV23-1 to TRBJ1-5; D not resolved. TRBV23-1 counts as an open reading frame of uncertain function. V lost 8 bases, J lost 7 bases, and 15 bases lay in between. The CDR3 has 13 amino acids. The CDR3 sequence is CASPGEEEQPQHF. Here the CDR3 DNA reads TGCGCCAGCCCTGGGGAGGAGGAGCAGCCCCAGCATTTT.

V usage is TRBV6-5 and J usage is TRBJ2-7; D may be TRBD2 (5 bases). With 6 bases removed from V and 3 bases from J, the gap between germline ends came to 15 bases. The CDR3 sequence is 14 residues long. Germline CDR1 is MNHEY and CDR2 is SVGAGI. The CDR3 protein is CASSRLFGDYEQYF. The CDR3 bases are TGTGCCAGCAGCCGACTTTTCGGGGACTACGAGCAGTACTTC.

This chain joins TRBV7-9 and TRBJ2-5, with 8 bases matching TRBD2. V was pared by 5 bases and J by 7 bases, with 12 bases of the junction left unmatched. Germline V gives CDR1 SEHNR, CDR2 FQNEAQ (reference sequence). This CDR3 contains 15 residues. The CDR3 spells CASSPRSGGLGTQYF. The CDR3 coding sequence is TGTGCCAGCAGCCCCCGCAGCGGGGGCCTGGGGACCCAGTACTTC.

V is TRBV27 and J is TRBJ1-5, with a weak D call TRBD1 (5 bases). From germline, CDR1 is MNHEY and CDR2 SMNVEV (reference sequence). This CDR3 has 14 residues. V shed 6 bases and J shed 9 bases, with 18 bases lying between them. The DNA of the CDR3 is TGTGCCAGCAGCGCCGGACCGGGGGTGGCGCCCCAGCATTTT. Protein: CASSAGPGVAPQHF.

V usage is TRBV10-3 and J usage is TRBJ2-5; tentatively, D is TRBD1 (5 bases). This CDR3 comprises 15 residues. V was cut by 0 bases and J by 5 bases, with 13 bases left in between. Germline V lookup: CDR1 ENHRY, CDR2 SYGVKD. The CDR3 protein is CAISESLAGMETQYF. DNA of the CDR3: TGTGCCATCAGTGAGTCGTTGGCAGGGATGGAGACCCAGTACTTC.

V and J are TRBV19 and TRBJ2-7; TRBD2 aligns across 8 bases. The germline gives CDR1 LNHDA, CDR2 SQIVND (reference sequence). This CDR3 is 15 amino acids long. V dropped 1 base and J dropped 4; count of bases not matched to a gene: 6. CDR3 residues: CASSIVVAGPYEQYF. The CDR3 DNA follows: TGTGCCAGTAGTATAGTGGTAGCGGGACCGTACGAGCAGTACTTC. The full variable domain, its missing parts supplied by reference TRBV19 and TRBJ2-7, is DGGITQSPKYLFRKEGQNVTLSCEQNLNHDAMYWYRQDPGQGLRLIYYSQIVNDFQKGDIAEGYSVSREKKESFPLTVTSAQKNPTAFYLCASSIVVAGPYEQYFGPGTRLTVT.

The J gene is TRBJ2-2, the V gene TRBV9; 8 positions agree with TRBD1. CDR1 and CDR2 (germline): SGDLS, YYNGEE. V lost 0 bases and J lost 3; bases outside the gene matches: 4. The CDR3 runs 16 residues. The DNA for the CDR3 is TGTGCCAGCAGCGTAGCTCCGACAGGGGACACCGGGGAGCTGTTTTTT. Amino acid sequence: CASSVAPTGDTGELFF.

The J gene is TRBJ2-7, the V gene TRBV6-5, with D unresolved. This CDR3 comprises 13 residues. The ends were cut back, 6 bases at V and 0 bases at J, with 9 bases in the middle. Per the germline V gene, CDR1 is MNHEY and CDR2 is SVGAGI. CDR3 loop: CASRQLLSYEQYF. CDR3 nucleotides: TGTGCCAGCAGACAGCTCCTCTCCTACGAGCAGTACTTC.

V is TRBV29-1 and J is TRBJ1-2; D possibly corresponds to TRBD1 (5 bases). V was cut by 0 bases and J by 4 bases, with 9 bases left in between. The CDR3 sequence is 13 residues long. Germline assignment: CDR1 SQVTM and CDR2 ANQGSEA. In nucleotides, the CDR3 is TGCAGCGTTGAAGATCCAGGGATCTATGGCTACACCTTC. Protein sequence: CSVEDPGIYGYTF.

V and J are TRBV10-3 and TRBJ2-7; 13 nucleotides agree with TRBD2. The CDR3 has 15 residues. Germline V CDR1 and CDR2: ENHRY, SYGVKD. V lost 6 bases, J lost 2 bases, and 4 bases stayed unmatched. The CDR3 spells CAIRATSGGPYEQYF. In DNA form, the CDR3 reads TGTGCCATCAGGGCGACTAGCGGGGGGCCCTACGAGCAGTACTTC.

The CDR3 reads CASSEQRGLDNEQFF. DNA for the CDR3: TGTGCCAGCAGTGAACAAAGGGGACTAGACAATGAGCAGTTCTTC. V gene TRBV28 combines with J gene TRBJ2-1; TRBD2 matches at 8 bases. J lost 5 bases, V lost 5 bases, and 8 bases had no gene match. The V gene's germline CDR1 is MDHEN and CDR2 SYDVKM. The CDR3 consists of 15 residues. The full variable domain, with the rest looked up from reference TRBV28 and TRBJ2-1, is DVKVTQSSRYLVKRTGEKVFLECVQDMDHENMFWYRQDPGLGLRLIYFSYDVKMKEKGDIPEGYSVSREKKERFSLILESASTNQTSMYLCASSEQRGLDNEQFFGPGTRLTVL.

This clone was seen a few times. The CDR3 nucleotides read TGTGCCAGCGAGGACAGGGGCACGCCCCAGCATTTT. Amino acid sequence: CASEDRGTPQHF. The rearrangement uses TRBV19 and TRBJ1-5; 9 bases align to TRBD1. V trimming: 9 bases; J trimming: 9 bases; junction bases outside the gene matches: 6. Per the germline V gene, CDR1 is LNHDA and CDR2 is SQIVND (reference sequence). The CDR3 loop spans 12 amino acids. The variable domain in full, with the rest retrieved from reference TRBV19 and TRBJ1-5, is DGGITQSPKYLFRKEGQNVTLSCEQNLNHDAMYWYRQDPGQGLRLIYYSQIVNDFQKGDIAEGYSVSREKKESFPLTVTSAQKNPTAFYLCASEDRGTPQHFGDGTRLSIL.

This chain links TRBV15 with TRBJ2-1; 11 nucleotides align to TRBD2. The CDR3 sequence is 18 residues long. With 0 bases clipped from V and 4 bases from J, the junction kept 8 bases outside the gene matches. Germline loops: CDR1 LNHNV, CDR2 YYDKDF (reference sequence). The CDR3: CATSRDSRLAGGYNEQFF. DNA for the CDR3: TGTGCCACCAGCAGAGATTCTAGGCTAGCGGGAGGATACAATGAGCAGTTCTTC.

The V and J genes are TRBV7-3 and TRBJ2-7; 9 positions match TRBD1. CDR3 length equals 16 residues. The V segment lost 2 bases and the J segment 2 bases; nucleotides outside the gene matches: 7. Germline CDR1 SGHTA, CDR2 FQGTGA. CDR3 sequence: CASSLVGTGNPYEQYF. The CDR3 region has the DNA TGTGCCAGCAGCTTAGTCGGGACAGGGAATCCCTACGAGCAGTACTTC.

On this clone: The same CDR3 arises from other DNA sequences in this sample as well. The chain carries TRBV2 and TRBJ1-2; the D is unclear. Germline V CDR1 and CDR2: SNHLY, FYNNEI. The CDR3 is 13 residues long. Trimming took off 0 bases at V and 7 bases at J, with 9 bases between the two ends. CDR3 protein: CASSEARGFGYTF. The CDR3 bases are TGTGCCAGCAGTGAAGCGCGCGGGTTTGGCTACACCTTC.

V and J are TRBV3-1 (or the pseudogene TRBV3-2) and TRBJ2-1; TRBD2 is a possible D gene (6 bases). The CDR3 contains 13 residues. The germline gives CDR1 LGHDT, CDR2 YNNKEL (reference sequence). Trimming removed 1 base from V and 9 bases from J, with 10 bases in between. The CDR3: CASSQALEGEQFF. CDR3 nucleotide sequence: TGTGCCAGCAGCCAAGCTCTGGAGGGTGAGCAGTTCTTC.

A single count supports this clone. The chain joins TRBV3-1 (or the pseudogene TRBV3-2) to TRBJ2-1; 11 bases align to TRBD2. Germline values: CDR1 LGHDT, CDR2 YNNKEL (reference sequence). The CDR3 is 14 residues long. J lost 10 bases, V lost 4 bases, and 6 bases had no gene match. For the CDR3, the DNA is TGTGCCAGCAGCCGACTAGCGGGACCCCCAGAGCAGTTCTTC. Residues: CASSRLAGPPEQFF.

V is TRBV11-3 and J is TRBJ1-1; D unresolved. This CDR3 region has 14 residues. Germline CDR1 and CDR2: SGHNT and YENEEA. Trimming cost V 1 base and J 1 base, with 7 bases left between them. Written as DNA, the CDR3 is TGTGCCAGCAGCTTAGCATCGGGGAACACTGAAGCTTTCTTT. The encoded protein is CASSLASGNTEAFF.

V gene TRBV11-2 combines with J gene TRBJ2-1; 13 nucleotides agree with TRBD2. The V gene end was trimmed by 5 bases and the J gene end by 7 bases; junction bases not matched to a gene: 5. Germline CDR1 reads SGHAT; CDR2 reads FQNNGV. The CDR3 is made up of 15 amino acids. The CDR3 spells CASSHGLAGENEQFF. CDR3 nucleotides: TGTGCCAGCAGCCACGGACTAGCGGGAGAGAATGAGCAGTTCTTC. Looking up the rest from reference TRBV11-2 and TRBJ2-1 gives the full variable domain: EAGVAQSPRYKIIEKRQSVAFWCNPISGHATLYWYQQILGQGPKLLIQFQNNGVVDDSQLPKDRFSAERLKGVDSTLKIQPAKLEDSAVYLCASSHGLAGENEQFFGPGTRLTVL.